This T cell receptor beta chain was sequenced in a study of blood T cell repertoires in COVID-19. In the authors' methods: Nucleated cell counts were estimated from reference gene primer amplification. The method was immunoSEQ multiplex PCR; TCRdb's version includes in-frame clones alone and lacks a portion of them. The D gene and trimming were derived from the DNA, and the V and J assignments and clone size from that table. Of a few hundred thousand clones listed, 87% were seen once; the top ten hold roughly 2%. The sequence derives from a man aged 18-30 years with active or convalescent COVID-19. The sequenced material came from peripheral blood.

In DNA form, the CDR3 reads TGTGCCAGCGGGACTAGCGGACGCTCCTACGAGCAGTACTTC. Encoded protein: CASGTSGRSYEQYF. This chain connects TRBV27 to TRBJ2-7; TRBD2 matches 11 bases. The CDR3 runs 14 residues. Germline V gene data show CDR1 as MNHEY and CDR2 as SMNVEV (reference sequence). V lost 8 bases and J lost 0; bases outside the gene matches: 3.